One T cell receptor (beta chain) is described in this entry. Its antigen target is currently unknown. One base away there is no much larger clone; base qualities are not given. This record belongs to a study of T cells after yellow fever vaccination (dated by TCRdb to between 2018 and 2021). Background for the entire study: Libraries from fractions with low cell numbers were prepared with the SMART-Seq v4 Ultra Low Input RNA kit. Blood was collected at multiple timepoints before and after primary and secondary immunization, and bulk PBMC replicates and cell subsets were isolated. Two healthy male donors, one aged 18 to 29 and one aged 30 to 39 years, were included in the cohort. To follow T-cell clones before and after primary and booster YFV17D yellow fever vaccination, bulk TCR alpha and beta repertoires were sequenced over time.

This specimen's treatment or condition label, interpreted: live attenuated yellow fever vaccine strain. Two biological replicates of bulk PBMCs were collected at each blood-draw timepoint. A standard Ficoll-Paque protocol was used to isolate PBMCs from peripheral blood. TriZol was used to extract RNA from bulk PBMCs, from CD4 and CD8 fractions, and from dextramer-positive and dextramer-negative fractions. Synthesis of TCR cDNA relied on 5'RACE template switching, a step that introduced a universal primer site along with unique molecular identifiers. Priming of cDNA synthesis was performed from both the TCR alpha and TCR beta constant segments. Two PCR steps were used to amplify libraries, with sample barcodes and sequencing adapters being added in the second step. Sequencing of libraries was performed on Illumina HiSeq 2500 (2x100 bp) or NovaSeq (2x150 bp). As for the authors' bioinformatics: MIGEC was used to demultiplex reads and collapse the reads into UMI consensus sequences, and MiXCR was used for V(D)J alignment. Clonotypes responding to the vaccine were identified with edgeR on replicate PBMC samples, with the criteria of FDR below 0.01 and a log2 fold change above 5 up to day 15. Bulk clonotypes were assigned CD4 or CD8 identity according to which sequenced CD4 or CD8 repertoire held them at higher abundance. The public sequencing data were trimmed at Q25 with fastp and processed into clonotypes with MiXCR by TCRdb, which kept only in-frame beta chains. Rows are combined by CDR3 protein, so each entry shows the most common genes and DNA. Clone size and V and J calls follow TCRdb, not the original study. This sample is represented by some 560,000 distinct CDR3 sequences; roughly a fifth of them were singletons. The ten largest clones capture roughly an eighth of the sample.

CDR1 and CDR2, per the germline V gene (reference sequence), are MNHEY and SMNVEV. The CDR3 numbers 15 residues from cysteine through phenylalanine. Only the CDR3 region is kept as DNA, spanning 45 bases read in frame from base 1. Germline trimming amounts to 7 bases on V and 4 bases on J, with 6 as the count of junction bases outside the gene matches. Paper-wide results and their limitations: Computational filtering was needed because FACS-sorted repertoires could contain abundant contaminating clonotypes from the bulk population. The secondary T-cell response was weaker than the primary response but faster, peaking on day 5 instead of day 15. Most clones expanded after primary vaccination (about 96% of CD4 and about 85% of CD8) were re-detected after the booster, suggesting that broad memory maintenance occurred. Because only a couple of donors were included in the study, the extent to which the findings can be generalized is limited. A small share of clonotypes occurred in both CD4 and CD8 compartments, likely arising from convergent recombination.

The chain links TRBV27 with TRBJ2-3; TRBD2 matches 12 bases in the middle. Sequenced here: PBMCs, sampled 15 days after the yellow fever booster vaccination. The receptor was derived from a man younger than 45 who received the YFV17D yellow fever vaccine. The CDR3 is CASKLGLAGSDTQYF. The nucleotides are TGTGCCAGCAAGTTAGGACTAGCGGGATCAGATACGCAGTATTTT.